The present T cell receptor (beta chain) was sequenced within a study of cytomegalovirus exposure and HLA in healthy donors. General study points: Earlier analysis found most TCR beta V segments productive about 90% or about 30% of the time. Later analysis suggested most CMV-associated TCR beta chains were HLA-restricted.

This clone came up a few times. Its matching antigen is unknown. The PCR ran on 60 Vbeta and 13 Jbeta primers. TCRdb's table, derived via immunoSEQ multiplex PCR, lists solely in-frame clones and lacks some. In the table there are 150,000 to 200,000 clones, approximately 85% of which are singletons. This TCR was recovered from a girl between 10 and 17 years old in good health and CMV-seropositive. The specimen sequenced was PBMCs.

Written as DNA, the CDR3 is TGTGCCAGCAGATCAACAGGGGGCGGCACTGAAGCTTTCTTT. This translates into CASRSTGGGTEAFF. The chain is built from TRBV7-2 and TRBJ1-1, with 9 bases fitting TRBD1. Germline V gene lookup returns CDR1 SGHTA and CDR2 FQGNSA. Germline trimming cut 6 bases from V and 4 bases from J; bases unmatched to any gene: 6. This CDR3 comprises 14 residues.